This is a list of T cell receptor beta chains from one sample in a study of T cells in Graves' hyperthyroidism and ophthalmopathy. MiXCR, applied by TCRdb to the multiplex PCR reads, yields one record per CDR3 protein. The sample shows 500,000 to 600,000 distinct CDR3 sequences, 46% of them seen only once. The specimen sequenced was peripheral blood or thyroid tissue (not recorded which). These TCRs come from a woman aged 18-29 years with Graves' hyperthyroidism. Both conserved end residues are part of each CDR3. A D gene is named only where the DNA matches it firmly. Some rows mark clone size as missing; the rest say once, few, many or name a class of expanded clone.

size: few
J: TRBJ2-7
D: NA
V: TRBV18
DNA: TGTGCCAGCTCACCAATAGCGGGACAGGAGGCCTACGAGCAGTACTTC
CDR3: CASSPIAGQEAYEQYF

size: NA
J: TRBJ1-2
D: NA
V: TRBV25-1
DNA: TGTGCCAGCAGTGCTAGAGTCGACCTTGGCTACACCTTC
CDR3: CASSARVDLGYTF

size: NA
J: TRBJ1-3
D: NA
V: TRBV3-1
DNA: TGTGCCAGCAGCCAAGAATCGTTCTCTGGAAACACCATATATTTT
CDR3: CASSQESFSGNTIYF

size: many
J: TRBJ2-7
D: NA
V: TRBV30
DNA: TGTGCCTGGAGTTACGGAGACTACGAGCAGTACTTC
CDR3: CAWSYGDYEQYF

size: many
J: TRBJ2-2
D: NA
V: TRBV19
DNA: TGTGCCAGTAGTATATCAGCAGGCACCGGGGAGCTGTTTTTT
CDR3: CASSISAGTGELFF

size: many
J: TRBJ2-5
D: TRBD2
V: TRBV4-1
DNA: TGCGCCAGCACCCACCGGGAGGGGCCGGAGACCCAGTACTTC
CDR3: CASTHREGPETQYF

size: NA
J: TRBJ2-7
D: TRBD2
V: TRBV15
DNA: TGTGCCAGCAGTCGGCCCTCCTGGACTAGCGGGGGCTACGAGCAGTACTTC
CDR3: CASSRPSWTSGGYEQYF

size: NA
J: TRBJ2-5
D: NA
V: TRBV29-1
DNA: TGCAGCGTTGACCCGGGGACCCTTACGGCCCAGTACTTC
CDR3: CSVDPGTLTAQYF

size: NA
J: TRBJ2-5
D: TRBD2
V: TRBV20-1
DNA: TGCAGTGCTACGGCTAGCGGGATTTTGCAGACCCAGTACTTC
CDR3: CSATASGILQTQYF

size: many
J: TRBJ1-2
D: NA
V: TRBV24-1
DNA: TGTGCCACCCCCTGGGCGGCCTATGGCTACACCTTC
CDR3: CATPWAAYGYTF

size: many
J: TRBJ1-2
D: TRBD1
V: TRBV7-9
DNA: TGTGCCAGCAGCTTCACACAGGGGCTTGGGAACTATGGCTACACCTTC
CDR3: CASSFTQGLGNYGYTF